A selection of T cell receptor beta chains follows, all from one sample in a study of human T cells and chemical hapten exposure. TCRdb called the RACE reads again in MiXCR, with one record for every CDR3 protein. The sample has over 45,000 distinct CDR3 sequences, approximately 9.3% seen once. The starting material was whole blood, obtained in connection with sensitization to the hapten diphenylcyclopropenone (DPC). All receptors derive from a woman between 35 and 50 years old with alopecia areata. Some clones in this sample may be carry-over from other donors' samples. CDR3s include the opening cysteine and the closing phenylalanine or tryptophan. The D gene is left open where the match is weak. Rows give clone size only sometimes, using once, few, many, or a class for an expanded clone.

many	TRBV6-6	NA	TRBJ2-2	TGTGCCAGCAGGCCGCTAGGGGCGAACACCGGGGAGCTGTTTTTT	CASRPLGANTGELFF
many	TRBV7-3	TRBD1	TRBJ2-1	TGTGCCAGCAGCCCGGACAGGGCTTACAATGAGCAGTTCTTC	CASSPDRAYNEQFF
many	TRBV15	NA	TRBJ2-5	TGTGCCACCTCCCCCGTTTGGGGACAAGAGACCCAGTACTTC	CATSPVWGQETQYF
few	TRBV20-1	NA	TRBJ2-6	TGCAGTGCTAGGGACTCTGGGGCCAACGTCCTGACTTTC	CSARDSGANVLTF
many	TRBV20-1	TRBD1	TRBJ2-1	TGCAGTGCTAGAGAACCCGGGACAGGGAACAATGAGCAGTTCTTC	CSAREPGTGNNEQFF
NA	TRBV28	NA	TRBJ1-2	TGTGCCAGCAGTAATCTGGACCTGACCCCCCACTATGGCTACACCTTC	CASSNLDLTPHYGYTF
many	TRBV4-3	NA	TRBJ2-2	TGCGCCAGCAGCCAAGTAGGATCCTCGAACAGGGATACGAACACCGGGGAGCTGTTTTTT	CASSQVGSSNRDTNTGELFF
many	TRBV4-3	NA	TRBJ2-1	TGCGCCAGCCCAGGGGGGCCGCGGAATGAGCAGTTCTTC	CASPGGPRNEQFF
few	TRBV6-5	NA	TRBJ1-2	TGTGCCAGCAGTTACTCCCCGGGGTATGGCTACACCTTC	CASSYSPGYGYTF
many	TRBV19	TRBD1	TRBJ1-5	TGTGCCAGTAGTACACAGGGGGCTGGCAATCAGCCCCAGCATTTT	CASSTQGAGNQPQHF
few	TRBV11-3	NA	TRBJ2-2	TGTGCCAGCAGCTTAGATTCGGGGCAGAACACCGGGGAGCTGTTTTTT	CASSLDSGQNTGELFF
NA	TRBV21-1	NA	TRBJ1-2	TGTGCCAGCAGCAAACCTAACACAGGGGAGATGTATGGCTACACCTTC	CASSKPNTGEMYGYTF
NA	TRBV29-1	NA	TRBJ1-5	TGCAGCGTTAGTTCAGGCTCAAATCAGCCCCAGCATTTT	CSVSSGSNQPQHF
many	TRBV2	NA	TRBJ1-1	TGTGCCAGCAGTGGAACAGGGTGGTTTACTGAAGCTTTCTTT	CASSGTGWFTEAFF
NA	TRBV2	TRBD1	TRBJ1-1	TGTGCCAGCTTACGGACAGGGCCGAACACTGAAGCTTTCTTT	CASLRTGPNTEAFF
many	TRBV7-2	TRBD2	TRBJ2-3	TGTGCCAGCAGCCATGGGACTAGCGGGGTGCTTAGCACAGATACGCAGTATTTT	CASSHGTSGVLSTDTQYF
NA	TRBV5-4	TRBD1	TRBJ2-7	TGTGCCAGCACACGGACAGGGAGCGACGAGCAGTACTTC	CASTRTGSDEQYF
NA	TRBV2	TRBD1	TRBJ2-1	TGTGCCAGCAGACCCGGACAGGGCCATGAGCAGTTCTTC	CASRPGQGHEQFF
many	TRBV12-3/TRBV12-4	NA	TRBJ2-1	TGTGCCAGCAGTTTAACCAGGCAGTTCTTC	CASSLTRQFF
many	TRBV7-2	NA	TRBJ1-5	TGTGCCAGCAGTCTCGACCGTGGCACATCAGCCCAGCATTTT	CASSLDRGTSAQHF
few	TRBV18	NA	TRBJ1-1	TGTGCCAGCTCAAGGAGGAACACTGAAGCTTTCTTT	CASSRRNTEAFF
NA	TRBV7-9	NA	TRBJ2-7	TGTGCCAGCAGCTTAGTTGAATCGGTCTACGAGCAGTACTTC	CASSLVESVYEQYF
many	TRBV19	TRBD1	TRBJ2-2	TGTGCCAGTAGTACGACCGGGACAGCGACCGGGGAGCTGTTTTTT	CASSTTGTATGELFF
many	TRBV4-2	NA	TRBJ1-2	TGTGCCAGCAGCCAAGCTTCTAACTATGGCTACACCTTC	CASSQASNYGYTF
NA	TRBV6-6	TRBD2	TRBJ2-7	TGTGCCAGCAGTTGGACTAGCTACGAGCAGTACTTC	CASSWTSYEQYF
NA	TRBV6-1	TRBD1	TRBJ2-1	TGTGCCAGTGTATTGGACAGGGGTAGGAATGAGCAGTTCTTC	CASVLDRGRNEQFF
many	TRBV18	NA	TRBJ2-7	TGTGCCAGCTCACCGTTTAAGGGGATGGGCGAGCAGTACTTC	CASSPFKGMGEQYF
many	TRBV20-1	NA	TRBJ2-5	TGCAGTGCTAGAGCCATGAGGTTCGCGGGGAGGACTCCACGGGAGACCCAGTACTTC	CSARAMRFAGRTPRETQYF
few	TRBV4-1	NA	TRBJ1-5	TGCGCCAGCAGCCAAGGACAGTTTCAGCCCCAGCATTTT	CASSQGQFQPQHF
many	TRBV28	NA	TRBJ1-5	TGTGCCAGCAGTTCGGGACCCCATATCGCTGTCGATCAGCCCCAGCATTTT	CASSSGPHIAVDQPQHF
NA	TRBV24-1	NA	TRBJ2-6	TGTGCCACCAGTTCGGCGGGTAACTCTCGCTCTGGGGCCAACGTCCTGACTTTC	CATSSAGNSRSGANVLTF
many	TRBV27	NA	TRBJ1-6	TGTGCCAGCAGTTTTGTGGTAACGACAGGCGGGCCTTCACCCCTCCACTTT	CASSFVVTTGGPSPLHF
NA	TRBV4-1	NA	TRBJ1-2	TGCGCCAGCAGCCGGGACGGTAACTATGGCTACACCTTC	CASSRDGNYGYTF
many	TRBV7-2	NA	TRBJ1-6	TGTGCCAGCAGCTCACAAAGACAGTTAGCCGGGTCACCCCTCCACTTT	CASSSQRQLAGSPLHF
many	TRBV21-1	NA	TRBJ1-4	TGTGCCAGCAGCAGTCAGGGGGTTTGGGAAAAACTGTTTTTT	CASSSQGVWEKLFF
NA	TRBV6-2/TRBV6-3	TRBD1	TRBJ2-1	TGTGCCAGCAGTTACGACAGGGGGCTCTACAATGAGCAGTTCTTC	CASSYDRGLYNEQFF
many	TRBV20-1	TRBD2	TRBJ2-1	TGCAGTGCAAAGGTGTCTAGCGGGCGCTCCTACAATGAGCAGTTCTTC	CSAKVSSGRSYNEQFF
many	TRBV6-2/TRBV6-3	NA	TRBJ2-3	TGTGCCAGCAGTTATTGGGCAGACCCCGCGACAGATACGCAGTATTTT	CASSYWADPATDTQYF
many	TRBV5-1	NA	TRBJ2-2	TGCGCCAGCAGCTTGGCGGTTGCCGGGGAGCTGTTTTTT	CASSLAVAGELFF
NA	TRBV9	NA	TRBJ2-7	TGTGCCAGCAGCCCGTCACAAGGGCCCTACGAGCAGTACTTC	CASSPSQGPYEQYF
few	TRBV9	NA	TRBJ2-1	TGTGCCAGCAGCCACACCCGGGAAGAGCAGTTCTTC	CASSHTREEQFF
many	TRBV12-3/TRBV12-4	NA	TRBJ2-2	TGTGCCAGCAGTCCTAGACAGTCCCTATCAACTCGTACCGGGGAGCTGTTTTTT	CASSPRQSLSTRTGELFF
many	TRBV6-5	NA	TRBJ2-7	TGTGCCAGCGCGGGGTTTTACTCCTACGAGCAGTACTTC	CASAGFYSYEQYF
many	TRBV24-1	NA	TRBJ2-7	TGTGCCACCCCAGGCTCCTACGAGCAGTACTTC	CATPGSYEQYF
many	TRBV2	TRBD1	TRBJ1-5	TGTGCCAGCAGTAGGACAGGGGAGCAGCCCCAGCATTTT	CASSRTGEQPQHF
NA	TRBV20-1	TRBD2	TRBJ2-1	TGCAGTCGGGAGGGACTTTCCTACAATGAGCAGTTCTTC	CSREGLSYNEQFF
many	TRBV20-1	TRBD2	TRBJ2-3	TGCAGTGCTAGGGCCAGCGGGGGATTCACAGATACGCAGTATTTT	CSARASGGFTDTQYF
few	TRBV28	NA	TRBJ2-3	TGTGCCAGCAGGTTACGCACAGATACGCAGTATTTT	CASRLRTDTQYF
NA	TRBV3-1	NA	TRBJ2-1	TGTGCCAGCAGCCAACCTCGAGGGCCTTTCTACAATGAGCAGTTCTTC	CASSQPRGPFYNEQFF
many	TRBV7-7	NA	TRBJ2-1	TGTGCCAGCAGCTTAGTGGAGGGCAATGAGCAGTTCTTC	CASSLVEGNEQFF
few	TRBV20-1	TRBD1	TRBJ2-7	TGCAGTGCCCCCGGGACAGGGTACGGCGAGCAGTACTTC	CSAPGTGYGEQYF
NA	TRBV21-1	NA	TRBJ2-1	TGTGCCAGCAGCAAAGATTCTGGGGATGAGCAGTTCTTC	CASSKDSGDEQFF
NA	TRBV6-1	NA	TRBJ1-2	TGTGCCAGCAGTGAGGTTCCCGGACCTAACTATGGCTACACCTTC	CASSEVPGPNYGYTF
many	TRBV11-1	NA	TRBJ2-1	TGTGCCAGCAGCTTGGGCCAGGGGACCTACAATGAGCAGTTCTTC	CASSLGQGTYNEQFF
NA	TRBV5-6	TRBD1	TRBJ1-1	TGTGCCAGCAGCCCGATCCGGGACAGGGGCGTGAACACTGAAGCTTTCTTT	CASSPIRDRGVNTEAFF
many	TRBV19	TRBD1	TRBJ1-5	TGTGCCAGTAGCTCGACAGGGGGCAATCAGCCCCAGCATTTT	CASSSTGGNQPQHF
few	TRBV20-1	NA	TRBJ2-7	TGCAGTGCTAGGGAAGGATCAAACTACGAGCAGTACTTC	CSAREGSNYEQYF
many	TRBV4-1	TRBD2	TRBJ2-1	TGCGCCAGCAGCCAGGAAAGACTAGCGGGGAACAATGAGCAGTTCTTC	CASSQERLAGNNEQFF
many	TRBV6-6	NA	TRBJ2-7	TGTGCCAGCAGCCCCGAGGCAGTGGGACTCTACGAGCAGTACTTC	CASSPEAVGLYEQYF
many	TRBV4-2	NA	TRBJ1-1	TGTGCCAGCAGCCAAGACCCGACAGAGACTGAAGCTTTCTTT	CASSQDPTETEAFF